These T cell receptor beta chains were read from a single sample in a study of blood T cell repertoires in COVID-19. Method: immunoSEQ multiplex PCR; TCRdb's copy keeps in-frame clones and lacks some. This sample has fewer than 15,000 clones; 80% to 95% occur once, and the top ten carry 28%. The specimen was peripheral blood. The receptors here all came from a woman aged 65 to 85 with active COVID-19. Each CDR3 is given with its conserved first and last residue. The order of the fields is V gene, D gene, J gene, clone size, CDR3 DNA, CDR3 protein. A D gene is named only where the DNA matches it firmly. Some rows have no size entry. The others give once, few or many, or a class for an expanded clone.

TRBV11-2,.,TRBJ1-5,.,TGTGCCAGCAGCTTAGGAGGCAGATACAATCAGCCCCAGCATTTT,CASSLGGRYNQPQHF
TRBV7-2,.,TRBJ2-1,.,TGTGCCAGCAGCTTAATGGGGAGCTCCTACAATGAGCAGTTCTTC,CASSLMGSSYNEQFF
TRBV7-2,TRBD2,TRBJ2-2,.,TGTGCCAGCAGCTTGGATGGACTAGCGGGAGCGAACACCGGGGAGCTGTTTTTT,CASSLDGLAGANTGELFF
TRBV7-9,.,TRBJ2-1,.,TGTGCCAGCAGCCCACGGGGAGCTAACTACAATGAGCAGTTCTTC,CASSPRGANYNEQFF
TRBV30,.,TRBJ2-7,.,TGTGCCTGGAGTGGGGCCGGGGTCGGTCAGTACTTC,CAWSGAGVGQYF
TRBV5-5,.,TRBJ2-5,once,TGCGCCAGCAGCCCCCCCGGGGTGTTCGAGACCCAGTACTTC,CASSPPGVFETQYF
TRBV5-1,TRBD1,TRBJ1-1,.,TGCGCCAGCAGCTTAACAGGGGGATGGGGTGAAGCTTTCTTT,CASSLTGGWGEAFF
TRBV7-8,.,TRBJ1-4,.,TGTGCCAGCAGCTTAGTGGTCAGTGGGGGCGTAACTAATGAAAAACTGTTTTTT,CASSLVVSGGVTNEKLFF
TRBV2,.,TRBJ1-5,.,TGTGCCAGCAGTGAGGGAGGGGGTAGCAATCAGCCCCAGCATTTT,CASSEGGGSNQPQHF
TRBV9,TRBD1,TRBJ2-3,.,TGTGCCAGCAGCGTAGGATCCCGGGACAGGGACACAGATACGCAGTATTTT,CASSVGSRDRDTDTQYF
TRBV4-1,TRBD2,TRBJ2-4,.,TGCGCCAGCAGCCAACTCTTCACTAGCGGGATAGCCAAAAACATTCAGTACTTC,CASSQLFTSGIAKNIQYF
TRBV18,TRBD1,TRBJ1-3,once,TGTGCCAGCTCACCCGGACAGGCAAATTCTGGAAACACCATATATTTT,CASSPGQANSGNTIYF
TRBV4-3,.,TRBJ2-7,.,TGCGCCAGCAGCCAAGAGGGGCAGGGATACGAGCAGTACTTC,CASSQEGQGYEQYF
TRBV30,TRBD1,TRBJ2-3,.,TGTGCCTGGGATCCCGGACAGGGGTTAGATACGCAGTATTTT,CAWDPGQGLDTQYF
TRBV11-2,TRBD1,TRBJ2-7,.,TGTGCCAGCAGACCGACAGGGTTCCACGAGCAGTACTTC,CASRPTGFHEQYF
TRBV25-1,.,TRBJ2-3,.,TGTGCCAGCAGTCCCGTGCGGAGCACAGATACGCAGTATTTT,CASSPVRSTDTQYF
TRBV3-1/TRBV3-2,.,TRBJ1-1,.,TGTGCCGTCCGTCTAGGGGACTCTGAAGCTTTCTTT,CAVRLGDSEAFF
TRBV24-1,TRBD2,TRBJ2-3,once,TGTGCCACCAGTGAATCGGGACTAGCGGGAGCGCGGGATACGCAGTATTTT,CATSESGLAGARDTQYF
TRBV10-3,TRBD2,TRBJ2-7,.,TGTGCCATCAGTACCGGACTAGCGGGAGTAGGCGAGCAGTACTTC,CAISTGLAGVGEQYF
TRBV19,TRBD2,TRBJ2-5,.,TGTGCCACATCTCCGGGGGGGAAGACCCAGTACTTC,CATSPGGKTQYF
TRBV11-1,.,TRBJ2-7,once,TGTGCCAGCAGCTACCACAGGGGAGGCTACGAGCAGTACTTC,CASSYHRGGYEQYF
TRBV6-5,.,TRBJ2-2,.,TGTGCCAGCTCTACCCGGAACACCGGGGAGCTGTTTTTT,CASSTRNTGELFF
TRBV28,.,TRBJ1-1,.,TGTGCCAGCAGTTTCCGGAGGGGTCGGAACACTGAAGCTTTCTTT,CASSFRRGRNTEAFF